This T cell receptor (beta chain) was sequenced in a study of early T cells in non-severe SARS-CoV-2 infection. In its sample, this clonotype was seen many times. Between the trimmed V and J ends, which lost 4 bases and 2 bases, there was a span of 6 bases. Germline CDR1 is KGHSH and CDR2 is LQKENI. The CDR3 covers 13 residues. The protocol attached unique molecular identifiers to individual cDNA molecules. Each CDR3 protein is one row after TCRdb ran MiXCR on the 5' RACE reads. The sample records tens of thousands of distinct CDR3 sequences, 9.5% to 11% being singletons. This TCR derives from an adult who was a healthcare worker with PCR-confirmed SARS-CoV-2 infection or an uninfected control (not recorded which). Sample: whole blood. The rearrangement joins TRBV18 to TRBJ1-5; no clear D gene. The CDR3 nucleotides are TGTGCCAGCTCACAGAGTCGCAATCAGCCCCAGCATTTT. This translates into CASSQSRNQPQHF.